Listed below are T cell receptor beta chains from one sample, sequenced in a study of T cell responses to AZD1222 COVID-19 vaccine. Sequenced by immunoSEQ multiplex PCR; TCRdb stores in-frame clones only, minus some. The sample includes about 97,000 clones, about 88% seen only once; the top ten take 2.5% to 3.5%. The sample was peripheral blood, taken on day 0 of AZD1222 vaccination. These receptors were obtained from an adult in good health. CDR3s include the opening cysteine and the closing phenylalanine or tryptophan. A D gene is named only where the DNA matches it firmly. Clone sizes are given selectively: once, few, many, or a class where the clone is expanded.

DNA: TGTGCCAGCAGCTTTAAACAGGGGTCCGAGCAGTACTTC; CDR3: CASSFKQGSEQYF; size: .; V: TRBV7-2; D: TRBD1; J: TRBJ2-7
DNA: TGTGCCAGCTCAACTCCGGTGACCCGGGGCCAGAACACTGAAGCTTTCTTT; CDR3: CASSTPVTRGQNTEAFF; size: .; V: TRBV18; D: .; J: TRBJ1-1
DNA: TGCGCCAGCAGCCCCGGGTCCCCCCTTGACACCGGGGAGCTGTTTTTT; CDR3: CASSPGSPLDTGELFF; size: .; V: TRBV4-3; D: .; J: TRBJ2-2
DNA: TGCGCCAGCAGCTTGAGCGGGGGGGCTGAGCAGTTCTTC; CDR3: CASSLSGGAEQFF; size: .; V: TRBV5-1; D: TRBD2; J: TRBJ2-1
DNA: TGTGCCAGCTCACCTACGACAGGGAAAAACATTCAGTACTTC; CDR3: CASSPTTGKNIQYF; size: .; V: TRBV18; D: TRBD1; J: TRBJ2-4
DNA: TGTGCCAGCAGTGGAACAGGGTCCCGTAGGCCCCAGCATTTT; CDR3: CASSGTGSRRPQHF; size: .; V: TRBV6-1; D: .; J: TRBJ1-5
DNA: TGTGCCAGTAGTCCCCACCGGGGCACCGGGGAGCTGTTTTTT; CDR3: CASSPHRGTGELFF; size: .; V: TRBV19; D: .; J: TRBJ2-2
DNA: TGTGCCACCGACCCGGGGACAGGGGCCTACGAGCAGTACTTC; CDR3: CATDPGTGAYEQYF; size: few; V: TRBV6-5; D: TRBD1; J: TRBJ2-7
DNA: TGTGCCAGCAGCCAACCCGCAGGGCGAGGGACTGAAGCTTTCTTT; CDR3: CASSQPAGRGTEAFF; size: .; V: TRBV3-1/TRBV3-2; D: .; J: TRBJ1-1
DNA: TGTGCCAGCAGCTTCCAGGGGGCTTGGACCGGGGAGCTGTTTTTT; CDR3: CASSFQGAWTGELFF; size: .; V: TRBV11-2; D: TRBD1; J: TRBJ2-2
DNA: TGTGCCAGCAGCTTAGGGGTATTTGGAGACAGGGACGAGGAGACCCAGTACTTC; CDR3: CASSLGVFGDRDEETQYF; size: few; V: TRBV7-8; D: TRBD1; J: TRBJ2-5
DNA: TGTGCCAGCAGCTTGGACAATCGGTTACGCACAGATACGCAGTATTTT; CDR3: CASSLDNRLRTDTQYF; size: .; V: TRBV5-8; D: .; J: TRBJ2-3
DNA: TGTGCCAGCTCATCTGACAGGGGGAAAAACGAGCAGTACTTC; CDR3: CASSSDRGKNEQYF; size: .; V: TRBV18; D: TRBD1; J: TRBJ2-7
DNA: TGCGCCAGCAGCCAATTCGCTAGCGGGGGGGTAAATGAGCAGTTCTTC; CDR3: CASSQFASGGVNEQFF; size: .; V: TRBV4-1; D: TRBD2; J: TRBJ2-1
DNA: TGTGCCTGGACCTTAGGAGGGGGCGGCTACACCTTC; CDR3: CAWTLGGGGYTF; size: .; V: TRBV30; D: TRBD1; J: TRBJ1-2
DNA: TGTGCCAGCAGCTTAGGACAGGCTGGAAACACCATATATTTT; CDR3: CASSLGQAGNTIYF; size: .; V: TRBV7-2; D: .; J: TRBJ1-3
DNA: TGTGCCAGCAGCGCATCCACATCCTACAATGAGCAGTTCTTC; CDR3: CASSASTSYNEQFF; size: .; V: TRBV9; D: .; J: TRBJ2-1
DNA: TGTGCCAGCAGCGCCAGCGGGGGGGATCAAGAGACCCAGTACTTC; CDR3: CASSASGGDQETQYF; size: .; V: TRBV9; D: TRBD2; J: TRBJ2-5
DNA: TGTGCCAGCAGCTTAGCGCCTAGTAACTACTACGAGCAGTACTTC; CDR3: CASSLAPSNYYEQYF; size: .; V: TRBV7-8; D: .; J: TRBJ2-7
DNA: TGTGCCAGCAGCTCGTCACAGGGGGAGAACTATGGCTACACCTTC; CDR3: CASSSSQGENYGYTF; size: .; V: TRBV7-2; D: TRBD1; J: TRBJ1-2
DNA: TGTGCCACCAGCAGTGGAGGGGCCCTTAGGACTGAAGCTTTCTTT; CDR3: CATSSGGALRTEAFF; size: once; V: TRBV15; D: .; J: TRBJ1-1
DNA: TGTGCCAGCAGTTACCCGGCAGATACGCAGTATTTT; CDR3: CASSYPADTQYF; size: .; V: TRBV6-5; D: .; J: TRBJ2-3
DNA: TGTGCCAGCAGCTCCGCGACAGCCCTCAGGGCGCGCTATGGCTACACCTTC; CDR3: CASSSATALRARYGYTF; size: few; V: TRBV5-4; D: .; J: TRBJ1-2
DNA: TGCGCCAGCAGGCCTACAGGGGGAGGTCAGCCCCAGCATTTT; CDR3: CASRPTGGGQPQHF; size: few; V: TRBV10-2; D: TRBD1; J: TRBJ1-5
DNA: TGTGCCAGAAGCCCGCGGACAGGGGGGAGCTCTGGAAACACCATATATTTT; CDR3: CARSPRTGGSSGNTIYF; size: .; V: TRBV5-3; D: TRBD1; J: TRBJ1-3
DNA: TGTGCCAGCAGTCAACAGGGTAACAACGAGCAGTACTTC; CDR3: CASSQQGNNEQYF; size: .; V: TRBV2; D: .; J: TRBJ2-7
DNA: TGTGCCAGCAGCAAGGGTCGCGAGGAGCTGTTTTTT; CDR3: CASSKGREELFF; size: .; V: TRBV11-3; D: .; J: TRBJ2-2
DNA: TGTGCCAGCAGTGAATACGGCAGGGCTGGAAGGAACACTGAAGCTTTCTTT; CDR3: CASSEYGRAGRNTEAFF; size: .; V: TRBV25-1; D: .; J: TRBJ1-1
DNA: TGTGCCAGCAGCTCCGGGACCCAAGCTAACTATGGCTACACCTTC; CDR3: CASSSGTQANYGYTF; size: .; V: TRBV7-2; D: .; J: TRBJ1-2
DNA: TGTGCCAGCAGTCCAGGGGTTTCGGACACCGGGGAGCTGTTTTTT; CDR3: CASSPGVSDTGELFF; size: .; V: TRBV6-5; D: .; J: TRBJ2-2
DNA: TGCGCCAGCAGCTTGGATCAGAACACTGAAGCTTTCTTT; CDR3: CASSLDQNTEAFF; size: .; V: TRBV5-1; D: .; J: TRBJ1-1
DNA: TGTGCCAGCAGTGAAGCGGGCAGGGTGCACACCGGGGAGCTGTTTTTT; CDR3: CASSEAGRVHTGELFF; size: .; V: TRBV6-1; D: .; J: TRBJ2-2
DNA: TGTGCCATCAGCCCAGGTTCCGGCGGGGTCTACGAGCAGTACTTC; CDR3: CAISPGSGGVYEQYF; size: once; V: TRBV10-3; D: .; J: TRBJ2-7
DNA: TGTGCCAGCAGCCCTACCTCTAGCGGGGGGGCCTACGAGCAGTACTTC; CDR3: CASSPTSSGGAYEQYF; size: .; V: TRBV6-2/TRBV6-3; D: TRBD2; J: TRBJ2-7
DNA: TGCAGCGTTGATTTGGGACAGGGCCAGCAGTTCTTC; CDR3: CSVDLGQGQQFF; size: .; V: TRBV29-1; D: TRBD1; J: TRBJ2-1
DNA: TGTGCCAGCAGTGAGGCTGGTGACGAGCAGTACTTC; CDR3: CASSEAGDEQYF; size: few; V: TRBV28; D: .; J: TRBJ2-7
DNA: TGTGCCAGCAGCCCAGGGTTGGGGGGGCTGGAGGATGAGCAGTTCTTC; CDR3: CASSPGLGGLEDEQFF; size: .; V: TRBV7-2; D: .; J: TRBJ2-1
DNA: TGTGCCAGCAGCCCCCGGACAGGGGGCGCCGAGCAGTACTTC; CDR3: CASSPRTGGAEQYF; size: .; V: TRBV7-2; D: TRBD1; J: TRBJ2-7
DNA: TGCGCCAGCAGTGTGGGAGGACCGAACACTGAAGCTTTCTTT; CDR3: CASSVGGPNTEAFF; size: .; V: TRBV10-2; D: .; J: TRBJ1-1
DNA: TGTGCCAGCAGTTCCTTACGCAGGGTCCAGTACTTC; CDR3: CASSSLRRVQYF; size: .; V: TRBV6-5; D: .; J: TRBJ2-5
DNA: TGCGCCAGCAGCTTGAAGGTAGGCCCAGATACGCAGTATTTT; CDR3: CASSLKVGPDTQYF; size: .; V: TRBV5-1; D: .; J: TRBJ2-3